The following is a TCR beta chain sequence with its context. In the original processing: Amplified reference gene primers provided the basis for estimating nucleated cell counts. Profiled with immunoSEQ multiplex PCR; TCRdb holds only in-frame clones, not every one. V, J and clone size are taken as reported in that table, and D and trimming were inferred from the DNA itself. The sample shows approximately 230,000 clones, around 88% of them seen only once. The sample comes from a study of blood T cell repertoires in COVID-19. On the study more broadly: Sites in the United States, Italy and Spain provided acute and convalescent COVID-19 samples. Sample material is recorded as cDNA or gDNA derived from T cells, B-cell-depleted T cells, or PBMCs.

Germline CDR1 reads SGDLS; CDR2 reads YYNGEE. The CDR3 covers 15 residues. Trimming took 3 bases from V and 2 from J; bases not matched to a gene: 1. This TCR was recovered from a man at least 80 years old with acute or convalescent COVID-19. The sequenced sample was peripheral blood. The V call is TRBV9, the J call TRBJ2-2; 10 nucleotides line up with TRBD2. CDR3 region: CASSGLAGNTGELFF. CDR3 DNA sequence: TGTGCCAGCAGCGGACTAGCGGGCAACACCGGGGAGCTGTTTTTT.